These 24 T cell receptor beta chains came from one sample sequenced in a study of human T cells and chemical hapten exposure. Time point denoted: patch test 3, about 24 weeks after DPC sensitization. Treatment here: therapeutic diphenylcyclopropenone sensitization with weekly scalp DPC. TCRdb used MiXCR to reprocess the RACE reads, holding one entry per CDR3 protein. There are just under 65,000 distinct CDR3 sequences in the sample; 9.5% to 12% occur only once, and less than 2.5% lies in the top ten. This specimen was whole blood, taken in connection with sensitization to the hapten diphenylcyclopropenone (DPC). All receptors come from a woman under 40 with alopecia areata. Some clones in this sample may be carry-over from other donors' samples.

This clonotype was detected many times. This chain links TRBV7-9 with TRBJ1-2; no clear D. Trimming left V 5 bases short and J 2 bases short, with 12 bases between. The CDR3 length is 14 residues. Germline CDR1 SEHNR, CDR2 FQNEAQ (reference sequence). CDR3 bases: TGTGCCAGCAGCCTTTCCCAGGCCAACTATGGCTACACCTTC. It codes for CASSLSQANYGYTF.

This clonotype was seen ten or more times. The DNA is omitted, as the CDR3 cannot be located on it reliably, and the CDR3 follows TCRdb's listing. The chain joins TRBV6-2 or TRBV6-3 to TRBJ2-4; the table's D call, TRBD2, has no DNA check behind it. Termini included, the CDR3 measures 13 amino acids. Germline CDR1 and CDR2: MNHEY and SVGEGT. The CDR3 is CASSFASGSLPYF.

This clonotype appeared many times. The chain carries TRBV12-5 and TRBJ1-5; TRBD1 might be the D (5 bases). Germline CDR1 and CDR2: LGHNT and FRNRAP. The CDR3 extends over 17 amino acids. V lost 2 bases and J 1 base, leaving 15 bases between the germline ends. CDR3: CASGLYPLSGSNQPQHF. The CDR3 DNA follows: TGTGCTAGTGGTTTGTATCCCCTTTCAGGGAGCAATCAGCCCCAGCATTTT.

The chain employs TRBV19 and TRBJ1-3; D is possibly TRBD1 (6 bases). This CDR3 has 16 amino acids. Germline loops: CDR1 LNHDA, CDR2 SQIVND (reference sequence). The V and J ends lost 3 bases and 1 base respectively, with 13 bases between them. CDR3: CASSIAGARSGNTIYF. The DNA for the CDR3 is TGTGCCAGTAGTATCGCAGGGGCGCGGTCTGGAAACACCATATATTTT.

The V call is TRBV18, the J call TRBJ1-3; D remains unclear. V lost 6 bases to trimming and J lost 1 base, with 13 bases between them. The V gene's germline CDR1 is KGHSH and CDR2 LQKENI. This CDR3 is built from 15 residues. The CDR3: CASSDREGSGNTIYF. CDR3 in DNA: TGTGCCAGCTCGGACCGGGAGGGTTCTGGAAACACCATATATTTT.

Many counts were recorded for this clonotype. The junction shows a germline mismatch at one end, possibly a read error. The rearrangement uses TRBV7-2 and TRBJ1-6, with 9 bases identical to TRBD1. The V gene's germline CDR1 is SGHTA and CDR2 FQGNSA. The CDR3 contains 12 residues. The CDR3 DNA reads as TGTGCCAGCAGCTCTTACCGGGACAGGGTGAACTTT. Its protein product is CASSSYRDRVNF.

This clonotype was seen more than once but under ten times. The V call is TRBV2, the J call TRBJ1-2; D remains unclear. The CDR3 is made up of 13 amino acids. Trimming took off 7 bases at V and 8 bases at J, with 17 bases between the two ends. Germline CDR1 reads SNHLY; CDR2 reads FYNNEI. The CDR3 DNA sequence: TGTGCCAGCACTCCAAGGGTTGGAAGGGGCTACACCTTC. It translates to CASTPRVGRGYTF.

This clonotype was seen many times. For the CDR3, the DNA is TGCAGCGTTTCACAGGGTATGACCAAAAACATTCAGTACTTC. Amino acid sequence: CSVSQGMTKNIQYF. V gene TRBV29-1 combines with J gene TRBJ2-4, with D perhaps matching TRBD1 (6 bases). The germline V gene encodes CDR1 SQVTM and CDR2 ANQGSEA. The CDR3 length is 14 residues. Between the trimmed V and J ends, which lost 5 bases and 2 bases, there was a span of 13 bases.

This clonotype was seen more than once but under ten times. The chain carries TRBV4-3 and TRBJ1-6; no definite D call. Germline V gene lookup returns CDR1 LGHNA and CDR2 YSLEER. The CDR3 has 15 amino acids. V lost 1 base and J lost 7, with 11 bases in between. In nucleotides, the CDR3 is TGCGCCAGCAGCCAAGTTCGGGCGCGGAATTCACCCCTCCACTTT. Amino acid sequence: CASSQVRARNSPLHF.

This sequence joins TRBV6-1 and TRBJ2-3; 7 nucleotides agree with TRBD1. Trimming took 7 bases from V and 3 from J; bases not matched to a gene: 10. The CDR3 contains 15 residues. Germline CDR1 MNHNS, CDR2 SASEGT. CDR3 residues: CASTTGASGTDTQYF. Here the CDR3 DNA reads TGTGCCAGCACCACAGGGGCTAGTGGGACAGATACGCAGTATTTT.

CDR3: CASSSQSSYEQYF. The CDR3 nucleotides read TGCGCCAGCAGCTCCCAGAGTTCCTACGAGCAGTACTTC. The V call is TRBV5-1, the J call TRBJ2-7; no clear D. CDR1 SGHRS and CDR2 YFSETQ come from the germline V gene. With 3 bases removed from V and 1 base from J, the gap between germline ends came to 8 bases. The CDR3 spans 13 residues.

This clonotype was seen at least ten times. V gene TRBV10-3 combines with J gene TRBJ2-2, with a tentative D call TRBD1 (7 bases). The germline V and J ends were trimmed by 7 bases and 3 bases, with 15 bases remaining between them. Per germline, CDR1 ENHRY and CDR2 SYGVKD. The CDR3 sequence is 15 residues long. For the CDR3, the DNA is TGTGCCATCAACCGACAGGGAGGCGACACCGGGGAGCTGTTTTTT. It encodes CAINRQGGDTGELFF.

This clonotype was detected only a few times. The chain is built from TRBV3-1 and TRBJ2-1, with 10 bases lining up with TRBD2. The CDR3 runs 16 residues. V lost 2 bases and J lost 7; bases outside the gene matches: 8. Germline V gene sequence: CDR1 LGHDT, CDR2 YNNKEL (reference sequence). In nucleotides, the CDR3 is TGTGCCAGCAGCCAATCAGCGGGAGGGCCTAGAAATGAGCAGTTCTTC. Protein product: CASSQSAGGPRNEQFF.

This clonotype was detected many times. The rearrangement uses TRBV7-3 and TRBJ2-1, with TRBD2 matching over 11 bases. Germline values: CDR1 SGHTA, CDR2 FQGTGA. Unmatched junction bases numbered 7, after V lost 4 bases and J lost 5 bases. The CDR3 has 16 residues. This CDR3 is CASSSKGLAGHNEQFF. As DNA, the CDR3 is TGTGCCAGCAGCTCAAAAGGACTAGCGGGTCACAATGAGCAGTTCTTC. The full variable domain, with the rest looked up from reference TRBV7-3 and TRBJ2-1, is GAGVSQTPSNKVTEKGKYVELRCDPISGHTALYWYRQSLGQGPEFLIYFQGTGAADDSGLPNDRFFAVRPEGSVSTLKIQRTERGDSAVYLCASSSKGLAGHNEQFFGPGTRLTVL.

Only a few counts were recorded for this clonotype. The J gene is TRBJ2-4, the V gene TRBV18; no clear D. This CDR3 spans 15 amino acids. V lost 3 bases and J lost 0, with 9 bases in between. Germline lookup yields CDR1 KGHSH and CDR2 LQKENI. The CDR3 bases are TGTGCCAGCTCACCGGCCGGGCCAGCCAAAAACATTCAGTACTTC. Amino acids: CASSPAGPAKNIQYF.

This clonotype was observed a handful of times. This chain joins TRBV20-1 and TRBJ2-4; D is undetermined. Deletions cut 2 bases from V and 0 bases from J, with 11 bases between. Germline lookup yields CDR1 DFQATT and CDR2 SNEGSKA (reference sequence). CDR3 length: 15 residues. The CDR3 is CSARPQTLAKNIQYF. The CDR3 nucleotides read TGCAGTGCTAGACCACAGACTCTAGCCAAAAACATTCAGTACTTC.

This clonotype was picked up a small number of times. The chain employs TRBV6-2 or TRBV6-3 and TRBJ2-7; the D call may be TRBD1 or TRBD2 (5 bases each). The germline gives CDR1 MNHEY, CDR2 SVGEGT. The CDR3 sequence is 12 residues long. Trimming pared 8 bases from V and 2 bases from J, leaving 10 bases between. In nucleotides, the CDR3 is TGTGCCAGCCGGGACGACCCCTACGAGCAGTACTTC. The encoded protein is CASRDDPYEQYF.

This clonotype has a handful of counts. The chain links TRBV20-1 to TRBJ2-3; 11 nucleotides line up with TRBD1. J lost 4 bases, V lost 2 bases, and 5 bases had no gene match. CDR3 length: 15 amino acids. Germline CDR1 reads DFQATT; CDR2 reads SNEGSKA (reference sequence). CDR3 residues: CSARTGTGGSDTQYF. DNA for the CDR3: TGCAGTGCTAGAACCGGGACAGGGGGATCAGATACGCAGTATTTT.

The table lists this clonotype with a few counts. V and J are TRBV11-3 and TRBJ1-1, with unresolved D. The V gene's germline CDR1 is SGHNT and CDR2 YENEEA. The CDR3 contains 12 residues. The V end was cut by 1 base, the J end by 7 bases, with 7 bases between. CDR3 loop: CASSLASGEAFF. CDR3 DNA sequence: TGTGCCAGCAGCTTAGCCTCAGGTGAAGCTTTCTTT.

V usage is TRBV28 and J usage is TRBJ1-1; D is ambiguous. The V gene lost 3 bases and the J gene lost 7 bases, with 9 bases spanning the gap. The CDR3 extends over 12 amino acids. Germline CDR1 and CDR2: MDHEN and SYDVKM. CDR3 region: CASSFEKGEAFF. The CDR3, as DNA: TGTGCCAGCAGTTTCGAGAAAGGTGAAGCTTTCTTT. Full variable domain (remainder filled in from reference TRBV28 and TRBJ1-1): DVKVTQSSRYLVKRTGEKVFLECVQDMDHENMFWYRQDPGLGLRLIYFSYDVKMKEKGDIPEGYSVSREKKERFSLILESASTNQTSMYLCASSFEKGEAFFGQGTRLTVV.

J is TRBJ2-7 and V is TRBV19; D not certain. Germline CDR1 LNHDA, CDR2 SQIVND (reference sequence). Trimming shortened V by 5 bases and J by 7 bases, and 12 bases separated the two germline ends. The CDR3 has 12 residues. The CDR3 sequence: CASSQGLGEQYF. The CDR3 DNA reads TGTGCCAGTAGTCAAGGTCTAGGGGAGCAGTACTTC.

This clonotype was recorded a few times. This chain joins TRBV27 and TRBJ2-3; D remains ambiguous. The CDR3 contains 14 residues. V was clipped by 5 bases and J by 1 base, with 10 bases between them. From germline, CDR1 is MNHEY and CDR2 SMNVEV (reference sequence). CDR3 DNA: TGTGCCAGCAGTGGGCAGGCTGGCACAGATACGCAGTATTTT. Its protein product is CASSGQAGTDTQYF.

This clonotype occurred many times. The chain carries TRBV12-5 and TRBJ2-7, with 7 bases lining up with TRBD1. V shed 6 bases and J 2 bases; nucleotides not matched to a gene: 7. The CDR3 sequence is 14 residues long. Germline loops: CDR1 LGHNT, CDR2 FRNRAP. The CDR3 loop is CASGLTGLPYEQYF. In DNA form, the CDR3 reads TGTGCTAGTGGGTTGACAGGGCTTCCCTACGAGCAGTACTTC.

This sequence joins TRBV4-2 and TRBJ1-5; 8 nucleotides agree with TRBD1. V gave up 0 bases and J gave up 5 bases; unmatched junction bases: 3. The CDR3 loop spans 15 amino acids. Looked up from germline, CDR1 is LGHNA and CDR2 is YNFKEQ. DNA of the CDR3: TGTGCCAGCAGCCAAGATCGGACAGGGTATCAGCCCCAGCATTTT. This encodes CASSQDRTGYQPQHF.